This T cell receptor (beta chain) stems from a study of T cells in localized non-small cell lung cancer. Sequencing used immunoSEQ multiplex PCR; TCRdb keeps in-frame clones, though not all of them. This table has tens of thousands of clones, approximately 90% appearing once. Losses at the gene ends were 0 bases for V and 7 bases for J; bases not matched to a gene: 6. Germline values: CDR1 SEHNR, CDR2 FQNEAQ (reference sequence). The CDR3 length is 15 residues. Sequenced material: peripheral blood mononuclear cells, taken before any cancer treatment. The gene calls are TRBV7-9 and TRBJ2-1, with 7 bases aligning to TRBD1. This TCR came from a man between 40 and 75 years old with stage III lung adenocarcinoma. In DNA form, the CDR3 reads TGTGCCAGCAGCTTAGCAGTGACAGGGAATAATGAGCAGTTCTTC. It translates to CASSLAVTGNNEQFF.